A single sample is the source of the 14 T cell receptor beta chains below, sequenced in a study of identical twins. MiXCR was run by TCRdb on the 5' RACE reads, yielding one entry per CDR3 protein. The sample includes hundreds of thousands of distinct CDR3 sequences, 18% of them seen just once. These sequences were also reported in another study, on T cells expressing NK-cell markers.

What was sequenced was PBMCs. Receptor source: a woman in her late teens or twenties in good health.

V gene TRBV6-2 or TRBV6-3 combines with J gene TRBJ1-2; tentatively, D is TRBD1 (6 bases). Per germline, CDR1 MNHEY and CDR2 SVGEGT. V was clipped by 2 bases and J by 3 bases, with 10 bases between them. The CDR3 sequence is 14 residues long. This CDR3 is CASSYAGDYYGYTF. CDR3 coding DNA: TGTGCCAGCAGTTACGCAGGGGATTACTATGGCTACACCTTC.

This clonotype has a handful of counts. The chain links TRBV7-2 to TRBJ2-1; D is unresolved. The CDR3 loop spans 15 amino acids. V was pared by 0 bases and J by 7 bases, with 13 bases between. CDR1 is SGHTA and CDR2 is FQGNSA in the germline V gene. The chain's CDR3 is CASSLALIDGNEQFF. In DNA, the CDR3 is TGTGCCAGCAGCTTAGCTCTGATTGACGGGAATGAGCAGTTCTTC.

This clonotype has a handful of counts. CDR3 sequence reads: CASSGDLWLTKNIQYF. CDR3 nucleotides: TGTGCCAGCAGCGGTGACCTGTGGCTTACCAAAAACATTCAGTACTTC. V gene TRBV21-1 combines with J gene TRBJ2-4. TRBV21-1 is described as a pseudogene. This CDR3 comprises 16 residues.

This clonotype was counted only a few times. V is TRBV7-2 and J is TRBJ2-5; TRBD1 is a possible D gene (5 bases). This CDR3 spans 13 amino acids. CDR1 SGHTA and CDR2 FQGNSA come from the germline V gene. The V gene lost 6 bases and the J gene lost 5 bases, with 13 bases spanning the gap. In nucleotides, the CDR3 is TGTGCCAGCAGTCCAGGGATTAAGGAGACCCAGTACTTC. It encodes CASSPGIKETQYF. The variable domain in full, with the rest retrieved from reference TRBV7-2 and TRBJ2-5, is GAGVSQSPSNKVTEKGKDVELRCDPISGHTALYWYRQSLGQGLEFLIYFQGNSAPDKSGLPSDRFSAERTGGSVSTLTIQRTQQEDSAVYLCASSPGIKETQYFGPGTRLLVL.

CDR3 region: CASSPTSGRDTQYF. The CDR3 coding sequence is TGTGCCAGCTCTCCAACTAGCGGACGGGATACGCAGTATTTT. V is TRBV18 and J is TRBJ2-3; 8 nucleotides match TRBD2. Germline lookup yields CDR1 KGHSH and CDR2 LQKENI. The ends lost 6 bases at V and 6 bases at J; junction bases unmatched: 8. The CDR3 spans 14 residues. Combining the CDR3 with reference TRBV18 and TRBJ2-3 gives the whole variable domain NAGVMQNPRHLVRRRGQEARLRCSPMKGHSHVYWYRQLPEEGLKFMVYLQKENIIDESGMPKERFSAEFPKEGPSILRIQQVVRGDSAAYFCASSPTSGRDTQYFGPGTRLTVL.

This sequence joins TRBV20-1 and TRBJ2-1; 7 bases match TRBD2. Germline-derived CDR1 and CDR2 are DFQATT and SNEGSKA (reference sequence). The CDR3 loop spans 14 amino acids. The V segment lost 6 bases and the J segment 8 bases; nucleotides outside the gene matches: 13. CDR3 loop: CSAPRGRANDEQFF. The CDR3 DNA is TGCAGTGCCCCGAGAGGGAGGGCCAACGATGAGCAGTTCTTC.

This clonotype turned up a few times. This chain joins TRBV29-1 and TRBJ2-1, with D tentatively TRBD2 (6 bases). Trimming removed 4 bases at V and 3 bases at J, with 19 bases between. This CDR3 region has 16 residues. From germline, CDR1 is SQVTM and CDR2 ANQGSEA. The CDR3 protein is CSVVGGVASDYNEQFF. Written as DNA, the CDR3 is TGCAGCGTTGTGGGCGGGGTGGCTAGCGACTACAATGAGCAGTTCTTC.

The chain employs TRBV10-3 and TRBJ2-1; 14 nucleotides agree with TRBD2. The CDR3 is 17 amino acids. Germline CDR1 reads ENHRY; CDR2 reads SYGVKD. Trimming took 0 bases from V and 9 from J; bases not matched to a gene: 7. The CDR3 is CAISESLTSGGAGEQFF. The CDR3 DNA follows: TGTGCCATCAGTGAGTCGCTGACTAGCGGGGGGGCCGGTGAGCAGTTCTTC.

This clonotype has just a few counts. The chain couples TRBV12-3 or TRBV12-4 to TRBJ2-3; 9 nucleotides line up with TRBD2. CDR3 length: 16 amino acids. Unmatched junction bases numbered 6, after V lost 5 bases and J lost 0 bases. The chain's CDR3 is CASSRWLAGSTDTQYF. CDR3 nucleotides: TGTGCCAGCAGTAGATGGCTAGCGGGAAGCACAGATACGCAGTATTTT.

The sample holds a few counts of this clonotype. The V gene is TRBV5-1, the J gene TRBJ2-2, with unresolved D. CDR3 length: 16 amino acids. The V gene's germline CDR1 is SGHRS and CDR2 YFSETQ. V lost 0 bases and J lost 5, with 14 bases in between. The CDR3: CASSLAIYGTTGELFF. In DNA, the CDR3 is TGCGCCAGCAGCTTGGCCATTTATGGCACTACCGGGGAGCTGTTTTTT.

This clonotype appeared a few times. This chain joins TRBV5-8 and TRBJ2-3; D unresolved. CDR1 and CDR2 (germline): SGHTS, YDEGEE. This CDR3 spans 13 amino acids. Trimming shortened V by 4 bases and J by 5 bases, and 11 bases separated the two germline ends. The CDR3 region is CASSDGLRDTQYF. CDR3 in DNA: TGTGCCAGCAGCGATGGTCTTAGAGATACGCAGTATTTT.

Only a few counts were recorded for this clonotype. The rearrangement links TRBV5-1 to TRBJ2-1; 13 bases match TRBD2. The CDR3 spans 14 residues. After removal of 5 bases from V and 6 bases from J, the junction contained 2 bases not matched to a gene. Germline loops: CDR1 SGHRS, CDR2 YFSETQ. For the CDR3, the DNA is TGCGCCAGCAGTCGGACTAGCGGGGGCAATGAGCAGTTCTTC. Its translation is CASSRTSGGNEQFF.

This clonotype came up a few times. This chain joins TRBV9 and TRBJ2-4; D is unclear. CDR1 and CDR2 (germline): SGDLS, YYNGEE. The CDR3 covers 14 residues. The V end was cut by 4 bases, the J end by 2 bases, with 10 bases between. CDR3 sequence: CASSLSDTKNIQYF. As DNA, the CDR3 is TGTGCCAGCAGCCTCAGCGATACCAAAAACATTCAGTACTTC. Filled out from reference TRBV9 and TRBJ2-4, the complete variable domain reads DSGVTQTPKHLITATGQRVTLRCSPRSGDLSVYWYQQSLDQGLQFLIQYYNGEERAKGNILERFSAQQFPDLHSELNLSSLELGDSALYFCASSLSDTKNIQYFGAGTRLSVL.

The rearrangement joins TRBV6-1 to TRBJ2-7; 9 bases are a match to TRBD1. With 6 bases clipped from V and 6 bases from J, the junction kept 9 bases outside the gene matches. This CDR3 has 14 amino acids. Germline V lookup: CDR1 MNHNS, CDR2 SASEGT. This CDR3 reads CASSWGTGSGEQYF. DNA of the CDR3: TGTGCCAGCAGCTGGGGGACAGGGAGCGGCGAGCAGTACTTC.